The rows below give T cell receptor beta chains drawn from one sample of a study of T cells in localized non-small cell lung cancer. Data came from immunoSEQ multiplex PCR; TCRdb stores just in-frame clones and leaves some out. The sample carries roughly 50,000 clones, under 85% recorded once. Sample: peripheral blood, taken before any cancer treatment. The receptors stem from a female donor at least 60 years old with stage II squamous cell lung carcinoma. CDR3s leave out the opening cysteine and the closing phenylalanine or tryptophan. Each record gives: clone size, V gene, CDR3 protein. Expanded clones are given a class, and other clones once, few, many or no size at all.

abundance: .
v_gene: TRBV7-2
CDR3aa: ASSLGVGPYNEQF

abundance: .
v_gene: TRBV19
CDR3aa: ASRTGGGYT

abundance: .
v_gene: TRBV5-1
CDR3aa: ATQGTDTQY

abundance: .
v_gene: TRBV29-1
CDR3aa: SALPGGHYGYT

abundance: .
v_gene: TRBV6-5
CDR3aa: ASSPQNGPYEQY

abundance: .
v_gene: TRBV10-1
CDR3aa: ASSVYGTDNQPQH

abundance: .
v_gene: TRBV5-1
CDR3aa: ASSSVGAGELF

abundance: once
v_gene: TRBV6-1
CDR3aa: ASSFTGVNQPQH

abundance: .
v_gene: TRBV9
CDR3aa: ASSVALLSGNTIY

abundance: .
v_gene: TRBV10-2
CDR3aa: ASSETSGDNEQF

abundance: .
v_gene: TRBV7-2
CDR3aa: ASSFARPYGYT

abundance: .
v_gene: TRBV7-9
CDR3aa: ASSPRTGLNYGYT

abundance: .
v_gene: TRBV5-1
CDR3aa: ASRRESAYLGGYT

abundance: .
v_gene: TRBV5-1
CDR3aa: ASRRDRAINEKLF

abundance: .
v_gene: TRBV7-3
CDR3aa: ASSSGSGGNTEAF

abundance: .
v_gene: TRBV5-1
CDR3aa: ASRRDSYEQY

abundance: few
v_gene: TRBV25-1
CDR3aa: ASAVNTEAF

abundance: .
v_gene: TRBV19
CDR3aa: ASTPWGSTSTEAF

abundance: .
v_gene: TRBV4-2
CDR3aa: ASSLSGNTEAF

abundance: .
v_gene: TRBV2
CDR3aa: ASTRGGINQPQH

abundance: .
v_gene: TRBV5-1
CDR3aa: ASSLNHGTEAF

abundance: .
v_gene: TRBV7-3
CDR3aa: ASSDTPGTAPSGNTIY

abundance: .
v_gene: TRBV5-1
CDR3aa: ASRAGTMNTEAF